This T cell receptor beta chain was sequenced during a study of breast tumors, draining lymph nodes, adjacent tissues. General study points: Tumor T cell lymph node origin was a supported hypothesis, not proven. Compared with basal-like, luminal-like tumors shared significantly more repertoire with nontumor tissue. Tumor repertoires ranked between lymph nodes and nontumor tissue in diversity, with V and J gene preferences. Findings are consistent with lymph node origin and intratumoral expansion of most tumor T cells.

The lymph nodes were axillary draining lymph nodes from breast cancer patients. This clonotype was observed many times. Its antigen is not known. V lost 7 bases and J 7 bases, leaving 17 bases between the germline ends. The CDR3 is made up of 14 amino acids. Looked up from germline, CDR1 is SNHLY and CDR2 is FYNNEI. TCRdb fed the multiplex PCR reads into MiXCR, producing one record per CDR3 protein. The data hold 200,000 to 300,000 distinct CDR3 sequences, with 30% observed a single time. This sequence was found in a female donor with breast cancer. Some clones in this sample may be carry-over from other donors' samples. This rearrangement joins TRBV2 to TRBJ1-5; D possibly corresponds to TRBD1 (6 bases). Input material: axillary lymph node tissue. CDR3 sequence reads: CASTPGGQYQPQHF. The CDR3 bases are TGTGCCAGCACCCCCGGGGGGCAGTACCAGCCCCAGCATTTT.